This T cell receptor beta chain was observed in a study of neurological immune-mediated disorders. Looking at the study overall: Multiple sclerosis patients numbering about 34 comprised approximately 31 relapsing-remitting and 3 secondary progressive patients.

The making of cDNA relied on 5'RACE with 10-nucleotide random UMIs. TCRdb recomputed calls from the 5' RACE reads with MiXCR, one row per CDR3 protein. Of tens of thousands of distinct CDR3 sequences detected, about 2.5% appear once; the ten largest clones hold about 3%. This clonotype was recorded at least ten times. As yet, its antigen is unknown. The study's findings and limits: HTLV-1-associated myelopathy had the most TCR clonal expansion, whereas multiple sclerosis had the least (lower than in healthy controls). Among 34 multiple sclerosis patients, phylogenetic grouping put the repertoires of 18 into a single related-CDR3 cluster, a possible signature.

This clonotype was obtained from a man aged 45 to 65 with multiple sclerosis. Sequencing was done on a sample of PBMCs.

The CDR3 reads CASGLTGTLIETQYF. The DNA of the CDR3 is TGTGCCAGCGGTCTGACAGGGACCCTGATAGAGACCCAGTACTTC. The chain employs TRBV6-5 and TRBJ2-5, with 7 bases that match TRBD1. In germline, CDR1 is MNHEY, CDR2 SVGAGI. Trimming took 8 bases from V and 4 from J; bases not matched to a gene: 13. The CDR3 has 15 amino acids.